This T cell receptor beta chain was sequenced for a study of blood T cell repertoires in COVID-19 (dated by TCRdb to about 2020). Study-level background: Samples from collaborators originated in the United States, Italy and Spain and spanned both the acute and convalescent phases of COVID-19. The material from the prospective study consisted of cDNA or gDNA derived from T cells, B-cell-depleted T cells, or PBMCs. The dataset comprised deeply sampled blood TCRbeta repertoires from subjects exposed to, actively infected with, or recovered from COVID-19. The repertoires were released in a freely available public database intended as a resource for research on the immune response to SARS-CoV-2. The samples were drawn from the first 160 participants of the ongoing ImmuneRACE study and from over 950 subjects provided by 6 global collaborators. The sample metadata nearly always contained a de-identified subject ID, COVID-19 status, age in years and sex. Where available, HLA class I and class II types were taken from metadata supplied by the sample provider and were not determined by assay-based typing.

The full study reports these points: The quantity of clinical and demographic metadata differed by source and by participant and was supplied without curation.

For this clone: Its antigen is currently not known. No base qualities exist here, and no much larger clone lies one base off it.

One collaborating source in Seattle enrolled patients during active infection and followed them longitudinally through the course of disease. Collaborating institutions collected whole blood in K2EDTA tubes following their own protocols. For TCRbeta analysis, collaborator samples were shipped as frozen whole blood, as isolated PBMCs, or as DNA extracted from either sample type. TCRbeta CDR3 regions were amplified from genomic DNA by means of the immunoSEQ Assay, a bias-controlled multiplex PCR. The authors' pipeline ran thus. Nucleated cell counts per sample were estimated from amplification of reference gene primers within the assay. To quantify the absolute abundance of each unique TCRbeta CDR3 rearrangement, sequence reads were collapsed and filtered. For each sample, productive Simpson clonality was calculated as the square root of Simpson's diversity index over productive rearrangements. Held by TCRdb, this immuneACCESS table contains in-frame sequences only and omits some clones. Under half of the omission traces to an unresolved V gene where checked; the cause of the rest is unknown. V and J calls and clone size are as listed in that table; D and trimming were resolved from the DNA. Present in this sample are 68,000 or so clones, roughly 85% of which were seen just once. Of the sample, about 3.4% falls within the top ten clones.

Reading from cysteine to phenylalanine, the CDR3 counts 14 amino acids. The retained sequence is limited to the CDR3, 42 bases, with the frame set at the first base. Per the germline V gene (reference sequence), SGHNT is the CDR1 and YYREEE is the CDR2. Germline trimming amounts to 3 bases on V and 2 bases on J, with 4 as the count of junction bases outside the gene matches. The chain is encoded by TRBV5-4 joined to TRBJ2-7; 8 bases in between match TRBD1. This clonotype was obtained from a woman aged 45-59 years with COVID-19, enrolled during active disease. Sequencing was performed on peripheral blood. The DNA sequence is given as TGTGCCAGCAGCTCGGGACAGGTAGCCTACGAGCAGTACTTC. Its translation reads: CASSSGQVAYEQYF.